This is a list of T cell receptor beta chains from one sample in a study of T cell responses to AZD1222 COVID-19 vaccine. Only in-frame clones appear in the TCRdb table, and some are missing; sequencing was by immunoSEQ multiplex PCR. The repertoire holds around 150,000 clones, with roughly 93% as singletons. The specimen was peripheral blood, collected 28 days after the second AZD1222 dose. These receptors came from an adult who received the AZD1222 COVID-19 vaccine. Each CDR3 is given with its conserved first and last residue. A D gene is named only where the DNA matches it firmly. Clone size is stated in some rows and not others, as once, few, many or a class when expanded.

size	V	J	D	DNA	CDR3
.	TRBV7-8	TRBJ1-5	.	TGTGCCAGCAGGGCGGGATCCGAGAATCAGCCCCAGCATTTT	CASRAGSENQPQHF
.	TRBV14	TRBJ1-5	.	TGTGCCAGCAGCCTCAACCGGCATCAGCCCCAGCATTTT	CASSLNRHQPQHF
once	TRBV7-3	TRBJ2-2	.	TGCGCCAGCAGCTTTTTAGGGGGGGCGAACACCGGGGAGCTGTTTTTT	CASSFLGGANTGELFF
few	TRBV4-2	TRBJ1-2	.	TGTGCCAGCAGCCCCGGGGTCTATGGCTACACCTTC	CASSPGVYGYTF
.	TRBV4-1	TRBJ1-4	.	TGCGCCAGCAGCCATGGACAGAGGCTTTGGGAAAAACTGTTTTTT	CASSHGQRLWEKLFF
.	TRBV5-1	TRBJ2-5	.	TGCGCCAGCAGGGATATGGAGACCCAGTACTTC	CASRDMETQYF
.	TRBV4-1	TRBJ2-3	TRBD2	TGCGCCAGCAGCCCCACCCCCCCCGAGACTAGCTCCTCTAGCACAGATACGCAGTATTTT	CASSPTPPETSSSSTDTQYF
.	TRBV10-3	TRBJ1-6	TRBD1	TGTGCCAGCCAGGCAGGGGGTTCCTATAATTCACCCCTCCACTTT	CASQAGGSYNSPLHF
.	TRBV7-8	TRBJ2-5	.	TGTGCCAGCAGCCCCAGAGAGACCCAGTACTTC	CASSPRETQYF
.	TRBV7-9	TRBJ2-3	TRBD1	TGTGCCAGCAGAGAAAGACAGGGTGGGTCGGATACGCAGTATTTT	CASRERQGGSDTQYF
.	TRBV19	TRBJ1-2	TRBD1	TGTGCCAGTAGTCCGACAGGGGACCTCTATGGCTACACCTTC	CASSPTGDLYGYTF
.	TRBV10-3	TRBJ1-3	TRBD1	TGTGCCTCCGGGACAGGGTCCGGAAACACCATATATTTT	CASGTGSGNTIYF
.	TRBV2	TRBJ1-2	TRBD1	TGTGCCAGCAGCGCCGGGACAGGGAGGTATATAGGTCATGGCTACACCTTC	CASSAGTGRYIGHGYTF
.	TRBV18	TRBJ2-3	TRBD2	TGTGCCAGCTCACCCCTACTAGCGGCATCCACAGATACGCAGTATTTT	CASSPLLAASTDTQYF
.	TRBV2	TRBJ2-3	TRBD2	TGTGCCAGCAGCCGGGGAGCGGGGGGCGTCGATACGCAGTATTTT	CASSRGAGGVDTQYF
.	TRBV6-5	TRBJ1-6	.	TGTGCCAGCGAGGTATCCGCCTTTCTCCACTTT	CASEVSAFLHF
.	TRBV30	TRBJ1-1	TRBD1	TGTGCCTGGGCGACAGGGGCTGAAGCTTTCTTT	CAWATGAEAFF
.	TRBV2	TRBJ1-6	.	TGTGCCAGCAGTAAATTAGGGGATTTGAATAATTCACCCCTCCACTTT	CASSKLGDLNNSPLHF
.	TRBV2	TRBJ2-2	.	TGTGCCAGCAGTGGACAAGGAGGTAACACCGGGGAGCTGTTTTTT	CASSGQGGNTGELFF
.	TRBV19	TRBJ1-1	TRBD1	TGTGCCAGTAGGAACAGGGGAGGAACTGAAGCTTTCTTT	CASRNRGGTEAFF
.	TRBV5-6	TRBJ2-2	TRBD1	TGTGCCAGCAGCTTAGGGACAGGGGGCGCATTAAGGGCCGGGGAGCTGTTTTTT	CASSLGTGGALRAGELFF
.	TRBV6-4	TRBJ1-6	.	TGTGCCAGCAGTGAGGGGGCGAATTCACCCCCCCACTTT	CASSEGANSPPHF
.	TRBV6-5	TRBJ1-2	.	TGTGCCAGCAGTTACTCCTTAGCAGGCAACTATGGCTACACCTTC	CASSYSLAGNYGYTF
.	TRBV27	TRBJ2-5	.	TGTGCCAGCCGGACTAATGAGGAGACCCAGTACTTC	CASRTNEETQYF
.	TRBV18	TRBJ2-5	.	TGTGCCAGCTCACCGGGCGAGCCACGGGGCGGCCAAGAGACCCAGTACTTC	CASSPGEPRGGQETQYF